These 2 T cell receptor beta chains originate from one sample sequenced in a study of T cell responses to AZD1222 COVID-19 vaccine. Here immunoSEQ multiplex PCR was the method, and the copy in TCRdb shows in-frame clones only, minus some. Among 180,000 or so clones listed, more than 75% were seen once. The source material was peripheral blood, sampled 28 days after the second AZD1222 dose. These receptors all stem from an adult who received the AZD1222 COVID-19 vaccine.

The CDR3 protein is CASSLTGPLTGELFF. DNA for the CDR3: TGTGCCAGCAGCTTAACCGGCCCTCTCACCGGGGAGCTGTTTTTT. The chain recombines TRBV7-3 with TRBJ2-2; no clear D. Looked up from germline, CDR1 is SGHTA and CDR2 is FQGTGA. This CDR3 has 15 amino acids. The V and J ends lost 0 bases and 4 bases respectively, with 9 bases between them.

This chain uses TRBV2 with TRBJ2-3; 9 nucleotides align to TRBD2. This CDR3 is built from 16 residues. V lost 5 bases, J lost 0 bases, and 6 bases stayed unmatched. Germline loops: CDR1 SNHLY, CDR2 FYNNEI. The CDR3 DNA reads TGTGCCAGCAGTAGGACTAGCGTACTTAGCACAGATACGCAGTATTTT. It is translated as CASSRTSVLSTDTQYF.